This T cell receptor (beta chain) was identified during a study of T cell repertoires in cytomegalovirus infection. Study at large: CMV infection and matching HLA type were both indicated by public TCR beta signatures. Study outcomes and limitations: In two of eight donors, the top clonotype was HLA-C-restricted CMV-specific. Carriers of CMV plus the relevant HLA were identified by cumulative public TCR beta family frequency.

CDR3 size: 11 residues. V dropped 8 bases and J dropped 8 bases, with 12 bases sitting between them. Germline assignment: CDR1 MNHEY and CDR2 SVGEGT. TCRdb fed the reads into MiXCR, producing one record per CDR3 protein. The repertoire holds about 130,000 distinct CDR3 sequences, with roughly a quarter as singletons. This clonotype was seen a few times. Its antigen is unidentified. The TCR originated in a human donor in good health (CMV status not recorded). Some clones in this sample may be carry-over from other donors' samples. The J gene is TRBJ1-1, the V gene TRBV6-2 or TRBV6-3; a weak D match, TRBD1 (5 bases). The sample taken for sequencing was PBMCs, sequenced either directly or after in vitro stimulation (not recorded which). The CDR3: CASGSGLEAFF. Here the CDR3 DNA reads TGTGCCAGCGGTTCAGGGCTCGAAGCTTTCTTT.